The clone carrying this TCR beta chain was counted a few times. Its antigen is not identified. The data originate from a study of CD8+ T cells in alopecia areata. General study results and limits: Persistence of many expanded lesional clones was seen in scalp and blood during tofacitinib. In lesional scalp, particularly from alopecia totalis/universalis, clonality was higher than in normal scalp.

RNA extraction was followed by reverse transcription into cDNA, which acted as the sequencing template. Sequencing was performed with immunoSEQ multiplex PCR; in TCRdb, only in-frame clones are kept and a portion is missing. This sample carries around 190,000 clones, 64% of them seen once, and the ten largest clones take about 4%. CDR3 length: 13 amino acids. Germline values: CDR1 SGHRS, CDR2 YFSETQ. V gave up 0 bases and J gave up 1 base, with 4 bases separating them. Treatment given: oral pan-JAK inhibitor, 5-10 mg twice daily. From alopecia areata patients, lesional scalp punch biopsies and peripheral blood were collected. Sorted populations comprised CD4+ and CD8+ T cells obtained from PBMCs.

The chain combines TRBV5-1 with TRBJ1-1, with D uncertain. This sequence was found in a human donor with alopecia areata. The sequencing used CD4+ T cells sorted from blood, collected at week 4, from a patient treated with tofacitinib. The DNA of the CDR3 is TGCGCCAGCAGCTTGGAGGCGAACACTGAAGCTTTCTTT. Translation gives CASSLEANTEAFF.